The clone carrying this TCR beta chain was seen just once. Its antigen is undetermined. The germline V and J ends were trimmed by 0 bases and 6 bases, with 13 bases remaining between them. The CDR3 is made up of 14 amino acids. The germline V gene encodes CDR1 GTSNPN and CDR2 SVGIG (reference sequence). Normal lung was taken at the farthest possible site, at least 3 cm from tumour. DNA was extracted from unsorted cell suspensions stored frozen. These data come from a study of immune cell composition in non-small cell lung cancer. Study-level points and caveats: Squamous carcinomas (roughly 80%) more often had tumour-associated clones >0.5% than adenocarcinomas (33%).

Clones were read by immunoSEQ multiplex PCR, and TCRdb kept only the in-frame ones, dropping some. The sample shows 2,500 or so clones, approximately 77% of them seen only once. The origin of this receptor is a human donor with non-small cell lung cancer. The sample was non-adjacent lung tissue. The gene calls are TRBV30 and TRBJ2-3; D might be TRBD2 (6 bases). The CDR3 region has the DNA TGTGCCTGGAGTGTCGGAGGGAGCGGGGATACGCAGTATTTT. This translates into CAWSVGGSGDTQYF.